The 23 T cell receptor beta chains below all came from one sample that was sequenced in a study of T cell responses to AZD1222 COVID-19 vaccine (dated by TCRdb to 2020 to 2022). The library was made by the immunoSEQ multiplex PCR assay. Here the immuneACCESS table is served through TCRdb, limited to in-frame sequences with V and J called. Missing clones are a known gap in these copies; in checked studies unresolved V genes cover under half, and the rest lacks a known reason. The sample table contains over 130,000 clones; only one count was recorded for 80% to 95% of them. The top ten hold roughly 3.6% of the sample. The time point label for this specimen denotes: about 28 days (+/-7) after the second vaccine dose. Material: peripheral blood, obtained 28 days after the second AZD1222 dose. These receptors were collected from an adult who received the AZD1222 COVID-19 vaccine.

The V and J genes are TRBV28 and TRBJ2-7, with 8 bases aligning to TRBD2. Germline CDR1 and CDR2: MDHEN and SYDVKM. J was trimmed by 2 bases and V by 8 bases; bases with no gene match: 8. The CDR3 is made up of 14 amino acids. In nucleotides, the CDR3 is TGTGCCAGCCGAGCGGGAGAATCCCCCTACGAGCAGTACTTC. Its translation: CASRAGESPYEQYF.

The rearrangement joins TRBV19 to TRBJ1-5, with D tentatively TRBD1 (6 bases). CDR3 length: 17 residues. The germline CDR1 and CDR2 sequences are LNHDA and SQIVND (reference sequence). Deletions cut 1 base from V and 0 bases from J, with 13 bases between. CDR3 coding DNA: TGTGCCAGTAGTATAGGGTTGGACAGATATAGCAATCAGCCCCAGCATTTT. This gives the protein CASSIGLDRYSNQPQHF.

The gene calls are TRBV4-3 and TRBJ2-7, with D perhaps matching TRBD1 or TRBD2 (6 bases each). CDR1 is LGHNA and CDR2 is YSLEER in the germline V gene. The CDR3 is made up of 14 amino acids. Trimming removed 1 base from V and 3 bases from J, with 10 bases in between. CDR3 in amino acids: CASSQGGASYEQYF. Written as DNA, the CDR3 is TGCGCCAGCAGCCAAGGGGGGGCGAGCTACGAGCAGTACTTC.

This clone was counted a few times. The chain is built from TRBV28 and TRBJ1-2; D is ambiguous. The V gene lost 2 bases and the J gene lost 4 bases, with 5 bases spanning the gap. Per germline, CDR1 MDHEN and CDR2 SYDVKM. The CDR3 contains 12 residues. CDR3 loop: CASSLTAYGYTF. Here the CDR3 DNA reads TGTGCCAGCAGTTTAACAGCCTATGGCTACACCTTC.

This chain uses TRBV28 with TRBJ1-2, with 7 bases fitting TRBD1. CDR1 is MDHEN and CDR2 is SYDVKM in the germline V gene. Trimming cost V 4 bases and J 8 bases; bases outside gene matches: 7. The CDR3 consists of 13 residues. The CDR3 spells CASSSTGPGGYTF. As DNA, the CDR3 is TGTGCCAGCAGTTCGACAGGGCCGGGGGGCTACACCTTC.

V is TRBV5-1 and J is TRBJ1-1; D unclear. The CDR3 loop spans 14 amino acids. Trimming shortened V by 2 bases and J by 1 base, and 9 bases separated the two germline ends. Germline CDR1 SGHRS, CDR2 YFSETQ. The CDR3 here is CASSFKPKNTEAFF. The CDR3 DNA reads TGCGCCAGCAGCTTCAAACCTAAGAACACTGAAGCTTTCTTT.

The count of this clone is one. The CDR3 DNA sequence: TGTGCCAGCAGCTCCGGGACTAGCGGAGATCTAGCCAAAAACATTCAGTACTTC. Its protein product is CASSSGTSGDLAKNIQYF. The gene calls are TRBV7-8 and TRBJ2-4; TRBD2 aligns across 11 bases. Trimming took 4 bases from V and 0 from J; bases not matched to a gene: 8. CDR3 size: 18 residues. Germline lookup yields CDR1 SGHVS and CDR2 FQNEAQ.

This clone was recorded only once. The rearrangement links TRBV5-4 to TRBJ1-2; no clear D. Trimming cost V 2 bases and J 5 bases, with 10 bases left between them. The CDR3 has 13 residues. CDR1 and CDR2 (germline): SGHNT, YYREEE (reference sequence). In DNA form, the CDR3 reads TGTGCCAGCAGCTTTGATGAGACGTATGGCTACACCTTC. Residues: CASSFDETYGYTF.

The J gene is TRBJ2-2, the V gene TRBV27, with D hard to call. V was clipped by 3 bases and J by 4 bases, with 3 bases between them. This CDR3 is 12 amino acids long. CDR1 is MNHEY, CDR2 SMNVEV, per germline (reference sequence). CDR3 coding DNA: TGTGCCAGCAGTTTGCGCACCGGGGAGCTGTTTTTT. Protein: CASSLRTGELFF.

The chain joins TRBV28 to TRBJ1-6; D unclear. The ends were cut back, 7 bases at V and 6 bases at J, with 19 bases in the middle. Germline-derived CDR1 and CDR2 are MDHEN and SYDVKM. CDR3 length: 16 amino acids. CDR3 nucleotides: TGTGCCAGCAAAAACCCCAACTCTCTGGTTAATTCACCCCTCCACTTT. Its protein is CASKNPNSLVNSPLHF. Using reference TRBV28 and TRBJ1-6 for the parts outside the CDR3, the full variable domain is DVKVTQSSRYLVKRTGEKVFLECVQDMDHENMFWYRQDPGLGLRLIYFSYDVKMKEKGDIPEGYSVSREKKERFSLILESASTNQTSMYLCASKNPNSLVNSPLHFGNGTRLTVT.

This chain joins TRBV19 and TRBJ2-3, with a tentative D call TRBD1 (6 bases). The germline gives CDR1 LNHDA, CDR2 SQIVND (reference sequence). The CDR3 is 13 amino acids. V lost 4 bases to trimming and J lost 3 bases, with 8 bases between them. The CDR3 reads CASSTDRTDTQYF. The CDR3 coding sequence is TGTGCCAGTAGTACGGACAGAACAGATACGCAGTATTTT.

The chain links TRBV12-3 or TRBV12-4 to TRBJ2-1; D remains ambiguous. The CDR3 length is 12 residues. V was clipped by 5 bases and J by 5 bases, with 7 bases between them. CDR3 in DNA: TGTGCCAGCAGTCTGTTTCACAATGAGCAGTTCTTC. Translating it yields CASSLFHNEQFF.

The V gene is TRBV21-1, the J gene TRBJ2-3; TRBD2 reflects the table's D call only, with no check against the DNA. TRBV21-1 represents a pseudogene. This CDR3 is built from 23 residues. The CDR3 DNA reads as TGTGCCAGCAGCAAAGTGTTCCGGACTTTCTCTTTTCCCGGTTTATGCGGCACAGATACGCAGTATTTT. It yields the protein CASSKVFRTFSFPGLCGTDTQYF.

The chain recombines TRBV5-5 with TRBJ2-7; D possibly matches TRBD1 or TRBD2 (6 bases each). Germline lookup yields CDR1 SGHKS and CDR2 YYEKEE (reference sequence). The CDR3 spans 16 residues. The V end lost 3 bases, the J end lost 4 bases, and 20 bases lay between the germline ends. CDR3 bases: TGTGCCAGCAGCTCTCAACCGGGGGCAGGAACTTACGAGCAGTACTTC. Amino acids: CASSSQPGAGTYEQYF.

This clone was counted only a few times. CDR3 residues: CASSFGDNYGYTF. The CDR3 DNA follows: TGTGCCAGCAGTTTTGGGGATAACTATGGCTACACCTTC. The chain links TRBV27 to TRBJ1-2; D unresolved. CDR1 and CDR2 from the germline V gene are MNHEY and SMNVEV (reference sequence). V was clipped by 3 bases and J by 1 base, with 6 bases between them. The CDR3 is 13 residues long.

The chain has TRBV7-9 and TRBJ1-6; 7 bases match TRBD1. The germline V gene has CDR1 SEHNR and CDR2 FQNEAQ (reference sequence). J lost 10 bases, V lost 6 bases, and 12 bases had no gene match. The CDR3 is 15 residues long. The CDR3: CASSPRDSSKSPLHF. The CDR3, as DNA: TGTGCCAGCAGTCCTCGGGACAGTTCTAAGTCACCCCTCCACTTT.

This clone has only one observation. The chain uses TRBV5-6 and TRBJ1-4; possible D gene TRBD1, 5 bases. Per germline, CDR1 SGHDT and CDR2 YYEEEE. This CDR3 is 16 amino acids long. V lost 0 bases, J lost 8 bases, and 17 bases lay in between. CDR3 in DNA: TGTGCCAGCAGCTTGGCTTGGTGGCAGGGTGGGGAAAAACTGTTTTTT. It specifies CASSLAWWQGGEKLFF.

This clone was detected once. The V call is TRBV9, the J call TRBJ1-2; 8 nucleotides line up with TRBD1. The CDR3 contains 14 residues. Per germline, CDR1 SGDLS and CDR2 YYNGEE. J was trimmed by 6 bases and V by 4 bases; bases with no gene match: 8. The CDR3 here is CASSPSQGGHGYTF. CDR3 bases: TGTGCCAGCAGCCCGTCACAGGGGGGACATGGCTACACCTTC.

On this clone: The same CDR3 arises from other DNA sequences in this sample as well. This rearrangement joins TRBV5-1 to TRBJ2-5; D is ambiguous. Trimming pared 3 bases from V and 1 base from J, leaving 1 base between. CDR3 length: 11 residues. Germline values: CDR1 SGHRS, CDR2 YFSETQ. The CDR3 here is CASSSQETQYF. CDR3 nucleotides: TGCGCCAGCAGCTCCCAAGAGACCCAGTACTTC. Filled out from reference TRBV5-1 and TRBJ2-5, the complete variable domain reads KAGVTQTPRYLIKTRGQQVTLSCSPISGHRSVSWYQQTPGQGLQFLFEYFSETQRNKGNFPGRFSGRQFSNSRSEMNVSTLELGDSALYLCASSSQETQYFGPGTRLLVL.

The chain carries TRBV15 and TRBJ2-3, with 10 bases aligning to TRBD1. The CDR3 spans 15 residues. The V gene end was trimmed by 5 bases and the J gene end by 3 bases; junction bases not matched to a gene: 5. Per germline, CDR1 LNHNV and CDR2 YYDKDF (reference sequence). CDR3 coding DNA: TGTGCCACCAGCCCCGGGACAGGGGTGACAGATACGCAGTATTTT. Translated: CATSPGTGVTDTQYF.

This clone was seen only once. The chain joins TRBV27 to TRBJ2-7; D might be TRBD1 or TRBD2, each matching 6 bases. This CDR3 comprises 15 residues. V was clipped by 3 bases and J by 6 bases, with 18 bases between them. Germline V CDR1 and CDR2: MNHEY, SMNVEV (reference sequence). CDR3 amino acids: CASSFWGALEVEQYF. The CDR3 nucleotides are TGTGCCAGCAGTTTCTGGGGGGCGCTTGAGGTCGAGCAGTACTTC.

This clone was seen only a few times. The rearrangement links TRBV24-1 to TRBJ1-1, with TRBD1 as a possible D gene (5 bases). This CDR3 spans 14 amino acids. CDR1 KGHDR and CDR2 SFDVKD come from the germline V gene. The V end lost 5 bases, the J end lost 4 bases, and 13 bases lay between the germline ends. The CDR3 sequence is CATSGAGYSTEAFF. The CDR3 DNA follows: TGTGCCACCAGTGGTGCAGGGTACTCCACTGAAGCTTTCTTT.

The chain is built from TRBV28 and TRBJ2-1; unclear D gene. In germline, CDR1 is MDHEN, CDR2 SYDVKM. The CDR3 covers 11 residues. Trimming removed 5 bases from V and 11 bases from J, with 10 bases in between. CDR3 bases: TGTGCCAGCAGTCCCAGGTCTAAGCAGTTCTTC. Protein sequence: CASSPRSKQFF.